This TCR beta chain was profiled in a study of OX40 agonist ivuxolimab in advanced cancers. Study in general: Patients undergoing dose escalation presented with hepatocellular carcinoma, melanoma, renal cell or head and neck cancer. Partial response was recorded in three patients: one hepatocellular carcinoma and two cutaneous melanoma cases.

The V gene lost 7 bases and the J gene lost 7 bases, with 16 bases spanning the gap. This CDR3 contains 13 residues. CDR1 is MNHNS and CDR2 is SASEGT in the germline V gene. The data were produced by immunoSEQ multiplex PCR, yet TCRdb's version contains in-frame clones alone and is incomplete. The sample includes 100,000 to 150,000 clones, roughly 91% seen only once; the top ten take more than 0.8%. The sampling schedule covered blood at baseline, cycle 4 day 1, and cycle 7 day 1. The V gene is TRBV6-1, the J gene TRBJ1-1; D gene ambiguous. The starting material was CD4+ or CD8+ T cells sorted from blood, obtained in a trial of the OX40 agonist ivuxolimab. This receptor was obtained from an adult with an advanced solid tumor such as melanoma, head and neck, liver or kidney cancer. This CDR3 is CASTPNLGSEAFF. CDR3 nucleotide sequence: TGTGCCAGCACCCCGAACTTAGGAAGTGAAGCTTTCTTT.